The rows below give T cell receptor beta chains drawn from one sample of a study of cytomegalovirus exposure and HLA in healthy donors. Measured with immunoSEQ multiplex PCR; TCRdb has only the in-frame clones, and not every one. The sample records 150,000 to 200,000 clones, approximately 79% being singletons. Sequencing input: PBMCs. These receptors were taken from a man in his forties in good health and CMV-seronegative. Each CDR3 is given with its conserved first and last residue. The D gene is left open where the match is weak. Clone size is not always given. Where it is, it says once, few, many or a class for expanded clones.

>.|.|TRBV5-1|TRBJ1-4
CASSLAQGTGGEKLFF
TGCGCCAGCAGCTTGGCCCAGGGAACGGGGGGTGAAAAACTGTTTTTT
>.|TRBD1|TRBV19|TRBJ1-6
CASSPRTGDNSPLHF
TGTGCCAGTAGTCCGAGGACAGGGGATAATTCACCCCTCCACTTT
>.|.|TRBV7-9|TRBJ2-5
CASSLAGSQFQETQYF
TGTGCCAGCAGCTTAGCCGGTAGCCAGTTTCAAGAGACCCAGTACTTC
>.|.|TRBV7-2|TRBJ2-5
CASSLDMLKQYF
TGTGCCAGCAGCTTAGACATGTTGAAGCAGTACTTC
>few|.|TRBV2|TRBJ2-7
CASSDRVGRYEQYF
TGTGCCAGCAGTGACAGGGTGGGCCGGTACGAGCAGTACTTC
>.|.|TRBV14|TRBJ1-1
CASSQESPDTEAFF
TGTGCCAGCAGCCAAGAATCCCCAGACACTGAAGCTTTCTTT
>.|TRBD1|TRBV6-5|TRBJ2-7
CASSRTGGGGGQYF
TGTGCCAGCAGTCGAACAGGGGGCGGTGGGGGGCAGTACTTC
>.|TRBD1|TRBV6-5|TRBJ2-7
CASKKTGSYEQYF
TGTGCCAGCAAGAAGACAGGGTCCTACGAGCAGTACTTC
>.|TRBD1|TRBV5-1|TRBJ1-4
CASSLGQVNEKLFF
TGCGCCAGCAGCCTCGGACAGGTTAATGAAAAACTGTTTTTT
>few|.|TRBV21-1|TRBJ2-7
CASSKGGPPYEQYF
TGTGCCAGCAGCAAAGGAGGGCCTCCCTACGAGCAGTACTTC
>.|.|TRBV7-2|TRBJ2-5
CASSFDSQHYETQYF
TGTGCCAGCAGCTTTGACAGCCAGCATTATGAGACCCAGTACTTC
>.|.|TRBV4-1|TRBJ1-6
CASSQSPPGHSSYNSPLHF
TGCGCCAGCAGCCAAAGCCCCCCGGGACATAGCTCCTATAATTCACCCCTCCACTTT
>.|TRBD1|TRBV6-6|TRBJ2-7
CASSTGQGAFEQYF
TGTGCCAGCAGTACGGGACAGGGGGCCTTCGAGCAGTACTTC
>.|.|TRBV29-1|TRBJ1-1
CSVSEGSNMNTEAFF
TGCAGCGTTTCGGAGGGCAGCAACATGAACACTGAAGCTTTCTTT
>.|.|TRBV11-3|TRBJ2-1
CASSFSGSYNEQFF
TGTGCCAGCAGCTTTAGTGGTTCATACAATGAGCAGTTCTTC
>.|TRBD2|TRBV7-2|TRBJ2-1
CASSFKTSVSSYNEQFF
TGTGCCAGCAGCTTCAAGACTAGCGTAAGCTCCTACAATGAGCAGTTCTTC
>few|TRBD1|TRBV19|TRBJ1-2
CASLGGARGYGYTF
TGTGCCAGTCTAGGGGGCGCAAGGGGCTATGGCTACACCTTC
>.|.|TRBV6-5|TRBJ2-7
CASSSAGTSSYEQYF
TGTGCCAGCAGTTCCGCGGGTACGAGCTCCTACGAGCAGTACTTC
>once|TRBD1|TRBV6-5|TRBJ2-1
CASSYAGQGYNEQFF
TGTGCCAGCAGTTACGCCGGACAGGGTTACAATGAGCAGTTCTTC
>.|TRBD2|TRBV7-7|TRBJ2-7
CASSLSGSDEQYF
TGTGCTAGCAGCTTGAGCGGGAGCGACGAGCAGTACTTC
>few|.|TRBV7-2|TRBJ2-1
CASSLYDNEQFF
TGTGCCAGCAGCTTATATGACAATGAGCAGTTCTTC
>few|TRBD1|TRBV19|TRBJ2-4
CASSLGLGDSQYF
TGTGCCAGTTCTCTGGGGTTGGGGGACAGTCAGTACTTC
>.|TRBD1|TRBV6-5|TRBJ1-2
CASSAPGQGDYGYTF
TGTGCCAGCAGTGCCCCGGGACAGGGTGACTATGGCTACACCTTC
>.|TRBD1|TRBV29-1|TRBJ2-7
CSAPGQGFGEQYF
TGCAGCGCCCCCGGACAGGGGTTTGGCGAGCAGTACTTC
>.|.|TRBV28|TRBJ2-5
CASSLKGLEQYF
TGTGCCAGCAGTTTGAAGGGGCTGGAGCAGTACTTC
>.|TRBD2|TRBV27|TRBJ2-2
CASSRSGLGDLGELFF
TGTGCCAGCAGTCGATCGGGACTAGGGGATCTCGGGGAGCTGTTTTTT
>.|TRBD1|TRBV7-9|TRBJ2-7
CASSARGSTYEQYF
TGTGCCAGCAGCGCCAGGGGGTCTACCTACGAGCAGTACTTC
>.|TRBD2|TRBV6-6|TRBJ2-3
CASSSMTSGTDTQYF
TGTGCCAGCAGTTCCATGACTAGCGGCACAGATACGCAGTATTTT
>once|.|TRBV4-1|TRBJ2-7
CASSHRAEGLYEQYF
TGCGCCAGCAGCCACAGAGCAGAGGGTCTCTACGAGCAGTACTTC
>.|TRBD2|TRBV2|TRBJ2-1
CASSTSAGAQVSQFF
TGTGCCAGCAGCACTTCGGCGGGAGCTCAAGTATCTCAGTTCTTC
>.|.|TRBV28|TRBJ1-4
CASSSRQFSEKLFF
TGTGCCAGCAGTAGTAGACAGTTTAGTGAAAAACTGTTTTTT
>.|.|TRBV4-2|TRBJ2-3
CASSQELGSWTDTQYF
TGTGCCAGCAGCCAAGAGTTAGGGAGTTGGACAGATACGCAGTATTTT
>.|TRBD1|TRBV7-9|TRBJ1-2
CASSLFSWDSGYTF
TGTGCCAGCAGCTTATTTTCTTGGGACAGCGGCTACACCTTC
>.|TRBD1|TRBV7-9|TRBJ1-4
CSSSLTGTGDEKLFF
TGTTCCAGCAGCTTGACCGGGACAGGGGATGAAAAACTGTTTTTT
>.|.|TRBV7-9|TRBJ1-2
CASSSARANYGYTF
TGTGCCAGCAGCTCCGCGAGAGCTAACTATGGCTACACCTTC
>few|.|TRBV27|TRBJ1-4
CASRRGLDGEKLFF
TGTGCCAGCAGAAGGGGCCTGGATGGTGAAAAACTGTTTTTT
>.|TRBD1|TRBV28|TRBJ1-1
CASSLLQLWYRGGTEAFF
TGTGCCAGCAGTTTATTACAGTTGTGGTACAGGGGTGGCACTGAAGCTTTCTTT
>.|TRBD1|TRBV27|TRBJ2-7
CASSGWTGSYEQYF
TGTGCCAGCAGTGGATGGACAGGTTCCTACGAGCAGTACTTC
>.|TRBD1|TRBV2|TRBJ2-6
CATTGGTGANVLTF
TGTGCCACCACAGGGGGCACCGGGGCCAACGTCCTGACTTTC
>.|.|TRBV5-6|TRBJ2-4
CASSLVPQDIQYF
TGTGCCAGCAGCTTGGTGCCACAGGACATTCAGTACTTC
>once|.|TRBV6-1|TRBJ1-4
CASSGGRRGEKLFF
TGTGCCAGCAGTGGGGGCAGACGCGGCGAAAAACTGTTTTTT
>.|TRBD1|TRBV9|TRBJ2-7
CASSTQGAYEQYF
TGTGCCAGCAGTACCCAGGGGGCCTACGAGCAGTACTTC
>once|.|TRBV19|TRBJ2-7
CASSIGVGTYEQYF
TGTGCCAGTAGTATAGGTGTCGGGACCTACGAGCAGTACTTC
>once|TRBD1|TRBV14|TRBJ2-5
CASSQAGTGVQETQYF
TGTGCCAGCAGCCAAGCTGGGACAGGGGTCCAAGAGACCCAGTACTTC
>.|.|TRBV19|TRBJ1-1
CASKPRSENTEAFF
TGTGCCAGTAAACCAAGGAGTGAGAACACTGAAGCTTTCTTT